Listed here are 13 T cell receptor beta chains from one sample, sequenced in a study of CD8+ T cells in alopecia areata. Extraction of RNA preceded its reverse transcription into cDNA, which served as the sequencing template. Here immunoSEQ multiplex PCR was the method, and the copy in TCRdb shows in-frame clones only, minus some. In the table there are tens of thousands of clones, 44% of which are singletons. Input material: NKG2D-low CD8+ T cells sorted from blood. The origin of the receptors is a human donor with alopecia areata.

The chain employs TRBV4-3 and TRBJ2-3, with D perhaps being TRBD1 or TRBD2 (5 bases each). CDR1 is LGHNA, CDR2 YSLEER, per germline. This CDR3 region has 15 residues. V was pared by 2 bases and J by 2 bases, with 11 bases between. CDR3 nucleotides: TGCGCCAGCAGCCAATTGGGGGTCACCACAGATACGCAGTATTTT. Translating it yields CASSQLGVTTDTQYF.

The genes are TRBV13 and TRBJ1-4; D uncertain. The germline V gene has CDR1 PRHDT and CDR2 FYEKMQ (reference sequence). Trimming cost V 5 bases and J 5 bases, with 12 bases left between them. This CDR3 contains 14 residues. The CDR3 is CASSPGRRNEKLFF. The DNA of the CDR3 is TGTGCCAGCAGCCCCGGAAGGAGGAATGAAAAACTGTTTTTT.

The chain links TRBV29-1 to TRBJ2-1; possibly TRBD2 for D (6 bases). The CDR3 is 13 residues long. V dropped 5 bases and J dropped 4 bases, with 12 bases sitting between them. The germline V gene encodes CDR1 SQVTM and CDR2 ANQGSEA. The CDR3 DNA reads TGCAGCGTTTTTCCGGGGACTTACAATGAGCAGTTCTTC. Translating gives CSVFPGTYNEQFF.

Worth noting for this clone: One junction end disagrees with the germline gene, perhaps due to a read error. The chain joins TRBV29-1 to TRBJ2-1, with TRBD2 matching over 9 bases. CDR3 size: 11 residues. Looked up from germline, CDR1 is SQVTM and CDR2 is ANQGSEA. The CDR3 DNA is TGCAGCGTTGATATTGAAGCGGGGGGCCTCTTC. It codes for CSVDIEAGGLF.

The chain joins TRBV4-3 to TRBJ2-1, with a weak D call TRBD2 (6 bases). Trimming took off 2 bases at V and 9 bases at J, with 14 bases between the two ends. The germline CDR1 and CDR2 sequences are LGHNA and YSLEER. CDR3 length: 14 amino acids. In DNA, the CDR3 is TGCGCCAGCAGCCAAAGGGCCCGGGGAGGTGAGCAGTTCTTC. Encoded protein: CASSQRARGGEQFF.

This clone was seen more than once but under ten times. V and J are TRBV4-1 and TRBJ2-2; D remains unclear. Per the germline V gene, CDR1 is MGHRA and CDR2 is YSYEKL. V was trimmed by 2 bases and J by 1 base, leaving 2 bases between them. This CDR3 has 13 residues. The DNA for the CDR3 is TGCGCCAGCAGCCAAAGGAACACCGGGGAGCTGTTTTTT. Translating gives CASSQRNTGELFF.

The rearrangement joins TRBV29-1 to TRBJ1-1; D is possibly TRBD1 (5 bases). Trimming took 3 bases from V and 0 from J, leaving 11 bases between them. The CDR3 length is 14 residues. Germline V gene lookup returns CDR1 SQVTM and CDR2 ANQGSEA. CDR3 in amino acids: CSVDPHRLNTEAFF. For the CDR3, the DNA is TGCAGCGTTGATCCTCACAGGCTGAACACTGAAGCTTTCTTT. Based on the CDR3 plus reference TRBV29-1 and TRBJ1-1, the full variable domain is SAVISQKPSRDICQRGTSLTIQCQVDSQVTMMFWYRQQPGQSLTLIATANQGSEATYESGFVIDKFPISRPNLTFSTLTVSNMSPEDSSIYLCSVDPHRLNTEAFFGQGTRLTVV.

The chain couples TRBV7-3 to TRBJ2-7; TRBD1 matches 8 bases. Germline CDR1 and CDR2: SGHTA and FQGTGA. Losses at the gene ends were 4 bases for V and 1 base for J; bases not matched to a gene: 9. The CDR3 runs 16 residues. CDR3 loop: CASSSFSRDRSYEQYF. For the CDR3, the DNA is TGTGCCAGCAGCTCATTTTCCCGGGACAGGTCCTACGAGCAGTACTTC.

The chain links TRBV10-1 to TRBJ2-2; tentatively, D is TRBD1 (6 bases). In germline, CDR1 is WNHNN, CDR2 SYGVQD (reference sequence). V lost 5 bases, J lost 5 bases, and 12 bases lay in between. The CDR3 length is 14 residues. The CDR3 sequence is CASSTTGMTGELFF. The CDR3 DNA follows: TGCGCCAGCAGTACAACAGGGATGACCGGGGAGCTGTTTTTT.

CDR3 coding DNA: TGCGCCAGCAGCTTGGGAGCTCCCCTCGAGCAGTACTTC. Translated: CASSLGAPLEQYF. The J gene is TRBJ2-7, the V gene TRBV5-1; no reliable D call. CDR1 SGHRS and CDR2 YFSETQ come from the germline V gene. Between the trimmed V and J ends, which lost 0 bases and 6 bases, there was a span of 10 bases. There are 13 residues in the CDR3. Combining the CDR3 with reference TRBV5-1 and TRBJ2-7 gives the whole variable domain KAGVTQTPRYLIKTRGQQVTLSCSPISGHRSVSWYQQTPGQGLQFLFEYFSETQRNKGNFPGRFSGRQFSNSRSEMNVSTLELGDSALYLCASSLGAPLEQYFGPGTRLTVT.

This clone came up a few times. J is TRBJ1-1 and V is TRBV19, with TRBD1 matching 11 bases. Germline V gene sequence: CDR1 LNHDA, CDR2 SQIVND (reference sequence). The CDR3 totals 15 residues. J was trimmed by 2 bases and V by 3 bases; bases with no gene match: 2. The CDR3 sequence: CASSMGTGGNTEAFF. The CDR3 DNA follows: TGTGCCAGTAGTATGGGGACAGGGGGAAACACTGAAGCTTTCTTT.

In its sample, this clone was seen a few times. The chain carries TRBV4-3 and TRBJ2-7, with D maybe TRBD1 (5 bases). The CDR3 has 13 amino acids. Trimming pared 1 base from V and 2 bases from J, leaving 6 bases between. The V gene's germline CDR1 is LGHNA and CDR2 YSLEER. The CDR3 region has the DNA TGCGCCAGCAGCCAAGGACAGACCTACGAGCAGTACTTC. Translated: CASSQGQTYEQYF.

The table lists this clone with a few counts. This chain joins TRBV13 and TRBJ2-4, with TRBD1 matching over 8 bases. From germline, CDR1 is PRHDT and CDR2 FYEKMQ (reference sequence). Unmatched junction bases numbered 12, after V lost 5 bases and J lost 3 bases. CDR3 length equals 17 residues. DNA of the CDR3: TGTGCCAGCAGCCAGTCGACAGGGGTTAAGGACAAAAACATTCAGTACTTC. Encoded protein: CASSQSTGVKDKNIQYF.